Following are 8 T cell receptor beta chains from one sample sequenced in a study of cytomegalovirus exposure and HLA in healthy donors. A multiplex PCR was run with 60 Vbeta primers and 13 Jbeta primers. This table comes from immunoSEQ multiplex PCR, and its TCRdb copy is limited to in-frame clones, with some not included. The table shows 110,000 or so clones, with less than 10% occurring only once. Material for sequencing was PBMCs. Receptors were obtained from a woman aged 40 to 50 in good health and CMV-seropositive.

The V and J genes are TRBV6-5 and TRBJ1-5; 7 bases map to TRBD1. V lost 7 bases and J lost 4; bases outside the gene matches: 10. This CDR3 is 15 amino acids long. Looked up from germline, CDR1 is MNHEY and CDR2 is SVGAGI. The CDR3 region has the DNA TGTGCCAGCAAGACCGACAGGGACCAAAATCAGCCCCAGCATTTT. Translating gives CASKTDRDQNQPQHF.

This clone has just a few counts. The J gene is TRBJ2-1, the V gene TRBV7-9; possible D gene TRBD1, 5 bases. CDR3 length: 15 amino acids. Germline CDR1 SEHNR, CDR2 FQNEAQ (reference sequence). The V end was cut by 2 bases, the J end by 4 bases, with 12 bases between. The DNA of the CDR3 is TGTGCCAGCAGCTTAAAACCGCAGGGTTACAATGAGCAGTTCTTC. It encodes CASSLKPQGYNEQFF.

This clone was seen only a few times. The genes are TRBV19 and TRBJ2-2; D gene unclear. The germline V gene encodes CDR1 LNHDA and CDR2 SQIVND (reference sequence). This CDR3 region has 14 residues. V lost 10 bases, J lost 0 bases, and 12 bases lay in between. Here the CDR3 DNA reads TGTGCCACCAGAAACGGAGCGAACACCGGGGAGCTGTTTTTT. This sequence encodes CATRNGANTGELFF.

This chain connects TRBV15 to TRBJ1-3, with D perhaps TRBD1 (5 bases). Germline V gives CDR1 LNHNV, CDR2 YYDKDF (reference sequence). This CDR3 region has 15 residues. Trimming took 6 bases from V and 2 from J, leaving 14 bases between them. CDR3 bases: TGTGCCACCAGGGTAGATCAGGGCCCTGGAAACACCATATATTTT. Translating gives CATRVDQGPGNTIYF.

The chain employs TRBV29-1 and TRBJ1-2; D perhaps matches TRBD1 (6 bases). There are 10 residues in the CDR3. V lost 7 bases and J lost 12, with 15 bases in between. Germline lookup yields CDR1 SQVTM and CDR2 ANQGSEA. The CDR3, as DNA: TGCAGCGCATTAACAGGGATCCACACCTTC. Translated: CSALTGIHTF.

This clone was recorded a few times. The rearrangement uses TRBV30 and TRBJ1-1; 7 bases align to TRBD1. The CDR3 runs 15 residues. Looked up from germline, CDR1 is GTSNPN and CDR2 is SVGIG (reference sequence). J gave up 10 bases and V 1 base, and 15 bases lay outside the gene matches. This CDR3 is CAWSALGTALSIAFF. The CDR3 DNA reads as TGTGCCTGGAGTGCATTAGGGACAGCCCTTTCTATAGCTTTCTTT.

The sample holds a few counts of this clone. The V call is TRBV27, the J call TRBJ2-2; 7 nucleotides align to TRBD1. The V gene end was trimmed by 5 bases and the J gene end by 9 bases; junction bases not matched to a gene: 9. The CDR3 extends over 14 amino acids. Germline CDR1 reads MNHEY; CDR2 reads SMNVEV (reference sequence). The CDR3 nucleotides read TGTGCCAGCAGTCCACGACAGGGTTTGAGGGAGCTGTTTTTT. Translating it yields CASSPRQGLRELFF.

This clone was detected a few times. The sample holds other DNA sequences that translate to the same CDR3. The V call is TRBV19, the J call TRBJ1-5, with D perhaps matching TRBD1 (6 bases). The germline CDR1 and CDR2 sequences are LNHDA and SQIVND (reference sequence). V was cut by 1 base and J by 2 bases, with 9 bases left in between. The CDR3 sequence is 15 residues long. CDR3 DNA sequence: TGTGCCAGTAGTATAGGCAGGGGAGGCAATCAGCCCCAGCATTTT. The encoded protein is CASSIGRGGNQPQHF.